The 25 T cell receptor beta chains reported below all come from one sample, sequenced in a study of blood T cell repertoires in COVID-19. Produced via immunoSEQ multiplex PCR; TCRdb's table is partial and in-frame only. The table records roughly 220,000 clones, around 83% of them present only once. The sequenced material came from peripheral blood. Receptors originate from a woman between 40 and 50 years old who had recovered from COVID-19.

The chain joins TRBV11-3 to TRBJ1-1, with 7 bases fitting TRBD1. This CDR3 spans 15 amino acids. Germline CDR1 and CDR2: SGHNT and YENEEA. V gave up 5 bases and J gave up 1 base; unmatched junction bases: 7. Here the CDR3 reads CASSPGTDANTEAFF. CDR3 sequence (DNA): TGTGCCAGCAGCCCTGGGACAGACGCGAACACTGAAGCTTTCTTT.

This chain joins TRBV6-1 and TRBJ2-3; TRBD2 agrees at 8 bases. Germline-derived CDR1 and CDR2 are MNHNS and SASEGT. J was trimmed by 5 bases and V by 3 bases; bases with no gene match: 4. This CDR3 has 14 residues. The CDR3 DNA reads TGTGCCAGCAGTGAGGGGGCGGGGGGAGATACGCAGTATTTT. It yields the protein CASSEGAGGDTQYF.

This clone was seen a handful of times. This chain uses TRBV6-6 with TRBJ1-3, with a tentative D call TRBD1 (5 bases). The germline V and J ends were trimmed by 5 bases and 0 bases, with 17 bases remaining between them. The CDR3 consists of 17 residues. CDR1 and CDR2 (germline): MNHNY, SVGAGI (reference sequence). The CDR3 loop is CASSRSLAGLSGNTIYF. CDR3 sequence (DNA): TGTGCCAGCAGTCGTTCGCTGGCGGGGCTCTCTGGAAACACCATATATTTT.

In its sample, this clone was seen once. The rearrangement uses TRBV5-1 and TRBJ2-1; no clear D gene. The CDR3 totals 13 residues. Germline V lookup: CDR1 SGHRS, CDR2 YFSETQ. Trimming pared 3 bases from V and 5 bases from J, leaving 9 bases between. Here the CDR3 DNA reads TGCGCCAGCAGCTCCCTAACAGACAATGAGCAGTTCTTC. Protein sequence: CASSSLTDNEQFF. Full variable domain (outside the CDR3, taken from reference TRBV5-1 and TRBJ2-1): KAGVTQTPRYLIKTRGQQVTLSCSPISGHRSVSWYQQTPGQGLQFLFEYFSETQRNKGNFPGRFSGRQFSNSRSEMNVSTLELGDSALYLCASSSLTDNEQFFGPGTRLTVL.

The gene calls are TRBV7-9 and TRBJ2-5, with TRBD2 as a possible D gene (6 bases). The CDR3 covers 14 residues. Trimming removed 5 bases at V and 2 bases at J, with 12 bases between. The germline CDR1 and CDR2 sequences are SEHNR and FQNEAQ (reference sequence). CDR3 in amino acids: CASSPSGLQETQYF. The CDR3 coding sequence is TGTGCCAGCAGCCCGTCGGGACTGCAAGAGACCCAGTACTTC.

The CDR3 sequence is CASSWTSGGATDTQYF. For the CDR3, the DNA is TGCGCCAGCAGCTGGACTAGCGGGGGGGCGACAGATACGCAGTATTTT. The genes are TRBV5-1 and TRBJ2-3; 15 nucleotides align to TRBD2. Germline V gives CDR1 SGHRS, CDR2 YFSETQ. CDR3 length: 16 residues. Trimming cost V 3 bases and J 3 bases; bases outside gene matches: 2.

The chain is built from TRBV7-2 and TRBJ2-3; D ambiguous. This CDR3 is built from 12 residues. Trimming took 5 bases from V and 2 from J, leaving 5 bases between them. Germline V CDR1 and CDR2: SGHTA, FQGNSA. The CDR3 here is CASSPYTDTQYF. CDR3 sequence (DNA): TGTGCCAGCAGCCCCTACACAGATACGCAGTATTTT.

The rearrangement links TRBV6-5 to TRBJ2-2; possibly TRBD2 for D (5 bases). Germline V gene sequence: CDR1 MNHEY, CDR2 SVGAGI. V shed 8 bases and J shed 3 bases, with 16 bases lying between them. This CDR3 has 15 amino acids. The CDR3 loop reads CASARWGVDTGELFF. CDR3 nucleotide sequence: TGTGCCAGCGCCAGATGGGGAGTTGACACCGGGGAGCTGTTTTTT.

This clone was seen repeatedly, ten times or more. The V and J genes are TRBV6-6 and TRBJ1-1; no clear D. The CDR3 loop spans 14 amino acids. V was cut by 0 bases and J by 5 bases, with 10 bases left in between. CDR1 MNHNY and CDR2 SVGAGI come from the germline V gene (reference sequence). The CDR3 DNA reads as TGTGCCAGCAGTTACTCGGCGTTCGGGACTGAAGCTTTCTTT. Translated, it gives CASSYSAFGTEAFF.

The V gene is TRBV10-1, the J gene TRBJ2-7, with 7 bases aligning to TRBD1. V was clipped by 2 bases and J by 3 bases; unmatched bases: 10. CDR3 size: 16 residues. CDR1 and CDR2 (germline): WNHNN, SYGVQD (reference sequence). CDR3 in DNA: TGCGCCAGCAGTGAGGGACCGGACAGGCTATTCTACGAGCAGTACTTC. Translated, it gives CASSEGPDRLFYEQYF.

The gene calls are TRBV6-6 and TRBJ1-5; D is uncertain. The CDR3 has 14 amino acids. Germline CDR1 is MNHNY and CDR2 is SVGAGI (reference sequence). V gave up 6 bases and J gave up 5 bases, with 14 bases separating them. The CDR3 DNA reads TGTGCCAGCAGCCGTCGCGGTACTTATCAGCCCCAGCATTTT. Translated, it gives CASSRRGTYQPQHF.

The CDR3 nucleotides are TGTGCCAGCAGCTCGGGGCGGGGTGCCTACGAGCAGTACTTC. It specifies CASSSGRGAYEQYF. The chain uses TRBV11-3 and TRBJ2-7, with D perhaps matching TRBD2 (6 bases). CDR3 length equals 14 residues. Germline lookup yields CDR1 SGHNT and CDR2 YENEEA. Trimming pared 4 bases from V and 2 bases from J, leaving 12 bases between.

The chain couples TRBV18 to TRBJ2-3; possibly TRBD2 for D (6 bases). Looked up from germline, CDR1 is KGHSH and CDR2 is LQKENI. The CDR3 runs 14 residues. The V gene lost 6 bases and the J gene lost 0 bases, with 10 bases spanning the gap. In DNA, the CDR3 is TGTGCCAGCTCTCCGGGACTCAGCACAGATACGCAGTATTTT. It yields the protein CASSPGLSTDTQYF.

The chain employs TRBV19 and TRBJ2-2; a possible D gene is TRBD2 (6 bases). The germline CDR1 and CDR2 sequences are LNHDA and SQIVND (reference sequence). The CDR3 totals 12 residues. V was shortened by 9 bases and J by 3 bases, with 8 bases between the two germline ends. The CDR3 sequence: CASGRYTGELFF. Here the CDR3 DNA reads TGTGCCAGCGGGAGATACACCGGGGAGCTGTTTTTT.

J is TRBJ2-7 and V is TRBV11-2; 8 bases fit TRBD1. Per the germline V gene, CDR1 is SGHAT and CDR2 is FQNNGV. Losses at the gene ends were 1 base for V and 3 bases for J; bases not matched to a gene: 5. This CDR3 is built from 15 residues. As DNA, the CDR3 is TGTGCCAGCAGCTTAGCGGCAGGGGGCTACTACGAGCAGTACTTC. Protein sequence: CASSLAAGGYYEQYF.

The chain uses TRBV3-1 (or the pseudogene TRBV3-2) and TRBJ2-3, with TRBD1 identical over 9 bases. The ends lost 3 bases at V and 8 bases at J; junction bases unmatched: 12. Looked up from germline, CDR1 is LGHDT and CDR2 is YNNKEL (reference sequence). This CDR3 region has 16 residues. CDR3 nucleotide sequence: TGTGCCAGCAGCCATTGGGACAGGGACGTTTTGGGTACGCAGTATTTT. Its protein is CASSHWDRDVLGTQYF.

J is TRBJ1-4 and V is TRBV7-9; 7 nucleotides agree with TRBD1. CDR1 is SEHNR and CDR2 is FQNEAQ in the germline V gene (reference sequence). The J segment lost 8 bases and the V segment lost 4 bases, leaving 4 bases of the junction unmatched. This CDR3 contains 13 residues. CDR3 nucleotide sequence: TGTGCCAGCAGCTCACAGGGGTACGAAAAACTGTTTTTT. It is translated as CASSSQGYEKLFF.

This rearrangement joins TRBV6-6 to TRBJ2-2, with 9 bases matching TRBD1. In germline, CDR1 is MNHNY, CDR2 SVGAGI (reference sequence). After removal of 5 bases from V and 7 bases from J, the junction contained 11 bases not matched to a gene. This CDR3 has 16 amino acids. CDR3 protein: CASSPTGGEQGGELFF. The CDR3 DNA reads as TGTGCCAGCAGTCCCACAGGGGGCGAACAAGGCGGGGAGCTGTTTTTT.

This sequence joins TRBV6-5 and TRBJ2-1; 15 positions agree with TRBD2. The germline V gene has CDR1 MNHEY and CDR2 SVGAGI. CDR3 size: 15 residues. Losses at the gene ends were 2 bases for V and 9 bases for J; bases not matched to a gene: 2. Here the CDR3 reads CASSYGTSGGTEQFF. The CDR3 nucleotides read TGTGCCAGCAGTTACGGGACTAGCGGGGGGACTGAGCAGTTCTTC.

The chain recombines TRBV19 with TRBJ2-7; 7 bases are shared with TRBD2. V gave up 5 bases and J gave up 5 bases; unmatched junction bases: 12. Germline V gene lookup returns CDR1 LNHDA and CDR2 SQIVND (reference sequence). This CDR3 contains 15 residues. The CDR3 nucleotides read TGTGCCAGTAGTGTTTCGACCGGGGGGTACGACGAGCAGTACTTC. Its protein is CASSVSTGGYDEQYF. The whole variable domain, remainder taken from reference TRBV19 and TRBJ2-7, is DGGITQSPKYLFRKEGQNVTLSCEQNLNHDAMYWYRQDPGQGLRLIYYSQIVNDFQKGDIAEGYSVSREKKESFPLTVTSAQKNPTAFYLCASSVSTGGYDEQYFGPGTRLTVT.

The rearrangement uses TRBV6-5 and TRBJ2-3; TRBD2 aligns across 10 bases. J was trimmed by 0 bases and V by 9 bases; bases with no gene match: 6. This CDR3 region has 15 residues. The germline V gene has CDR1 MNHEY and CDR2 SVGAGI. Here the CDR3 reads CARKRGGDSTDTQYF. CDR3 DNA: TGTGCCAGAAAGCGGGGGGGAGATAGCACAGATACGCAGTATTTT.

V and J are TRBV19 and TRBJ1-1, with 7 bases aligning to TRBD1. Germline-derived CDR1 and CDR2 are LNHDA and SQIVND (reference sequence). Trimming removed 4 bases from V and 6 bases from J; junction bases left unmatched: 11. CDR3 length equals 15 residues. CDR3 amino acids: CASSNRQGLGAEAFF. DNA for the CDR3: TGTGCCAGTAGTAACCGACAGGGTTTAGGCGCTGAAGCTTTCTTT.

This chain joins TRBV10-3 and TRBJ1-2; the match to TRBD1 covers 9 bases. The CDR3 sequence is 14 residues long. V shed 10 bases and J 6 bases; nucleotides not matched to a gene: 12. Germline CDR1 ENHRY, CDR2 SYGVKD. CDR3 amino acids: CATRPSGTGNGYTF. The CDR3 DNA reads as TGTGCCACCCGACCATCCGGGACAGGGAATGGCTACACCTTC.

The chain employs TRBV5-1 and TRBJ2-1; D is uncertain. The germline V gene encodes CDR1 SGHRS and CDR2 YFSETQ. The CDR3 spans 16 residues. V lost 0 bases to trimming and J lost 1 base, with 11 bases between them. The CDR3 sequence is CASSLVVTGSYNEQFF. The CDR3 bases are TGCGCCAGCAGCTTGGTAGTAACGGGTTCCTACAATGAGCAGTTCTTC.

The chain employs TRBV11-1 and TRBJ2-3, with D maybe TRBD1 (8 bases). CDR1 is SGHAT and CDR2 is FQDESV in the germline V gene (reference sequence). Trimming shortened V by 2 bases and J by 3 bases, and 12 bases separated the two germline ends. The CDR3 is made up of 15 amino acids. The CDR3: CASSLQQGGTDTQYF. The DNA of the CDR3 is TGTGCCAGCAGCTTACAACAGGGGGGGACAGATACGCAGTATTTT.